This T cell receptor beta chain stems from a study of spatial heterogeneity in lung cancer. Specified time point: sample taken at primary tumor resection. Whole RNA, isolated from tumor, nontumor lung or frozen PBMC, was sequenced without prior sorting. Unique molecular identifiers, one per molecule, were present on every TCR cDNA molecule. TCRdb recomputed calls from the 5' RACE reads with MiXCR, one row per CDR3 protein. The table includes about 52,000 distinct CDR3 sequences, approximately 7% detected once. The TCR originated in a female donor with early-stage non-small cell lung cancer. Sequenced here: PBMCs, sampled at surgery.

CDR3 loop: CASSSDRINTGELFF. The DNA for the CDR3 is TGTGCCAGCAGTTCCGACAGGATTAACACCGGGGAGCTGTTTTTT. The rearrangement joins TRBV12-3 or TRBV12-4 to TRBJ2-2; D possibly corresponds to TRBD1 (6 bases). V lost 4 bases and J lost 2, with 11 bases in between. The CDR3 loop spans 15 amino acids.